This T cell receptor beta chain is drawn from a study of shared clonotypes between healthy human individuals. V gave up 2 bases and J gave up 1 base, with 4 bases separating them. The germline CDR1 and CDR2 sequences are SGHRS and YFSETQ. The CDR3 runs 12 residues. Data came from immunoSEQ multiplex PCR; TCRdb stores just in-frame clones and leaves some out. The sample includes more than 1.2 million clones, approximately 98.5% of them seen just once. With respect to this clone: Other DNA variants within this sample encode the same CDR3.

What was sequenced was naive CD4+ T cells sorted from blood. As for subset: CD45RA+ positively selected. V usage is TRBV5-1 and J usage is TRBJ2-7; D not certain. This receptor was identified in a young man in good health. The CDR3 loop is CASSLFSYEQYF. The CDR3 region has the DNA TGCGCCAGCAGCTTATTTTCCTACGAGCAGTACTTC.